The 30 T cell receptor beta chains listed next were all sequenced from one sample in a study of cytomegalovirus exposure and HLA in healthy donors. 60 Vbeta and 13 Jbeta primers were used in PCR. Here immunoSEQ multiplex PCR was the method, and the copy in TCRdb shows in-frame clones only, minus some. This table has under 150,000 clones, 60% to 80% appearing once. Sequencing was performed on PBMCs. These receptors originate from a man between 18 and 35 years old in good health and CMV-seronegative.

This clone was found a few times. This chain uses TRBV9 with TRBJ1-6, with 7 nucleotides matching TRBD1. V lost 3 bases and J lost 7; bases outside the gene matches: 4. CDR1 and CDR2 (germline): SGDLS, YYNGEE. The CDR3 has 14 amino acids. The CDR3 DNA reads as TGTGCCAGCAGCGAGGTACAGGGGAATTCACCCCTCCACTTT. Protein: CASSEVQGNSPLHF.

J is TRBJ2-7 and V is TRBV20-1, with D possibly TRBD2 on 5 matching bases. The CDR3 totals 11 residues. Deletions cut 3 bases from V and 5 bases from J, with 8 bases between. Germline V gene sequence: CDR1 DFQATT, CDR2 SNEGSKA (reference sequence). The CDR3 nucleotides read TGCAGTGCTAGTATCGGGGACGAGCAGTACTTC. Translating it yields CSASIGDEQYF.

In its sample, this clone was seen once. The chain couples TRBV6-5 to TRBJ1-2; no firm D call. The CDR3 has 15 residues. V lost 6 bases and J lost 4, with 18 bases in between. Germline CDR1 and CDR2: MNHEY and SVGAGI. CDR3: CASRPGVNHPYGYTF. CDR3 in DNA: TGTGCCAGCAGACCCGGGGTTAACCACCCCTATGGCTACACCTTC.

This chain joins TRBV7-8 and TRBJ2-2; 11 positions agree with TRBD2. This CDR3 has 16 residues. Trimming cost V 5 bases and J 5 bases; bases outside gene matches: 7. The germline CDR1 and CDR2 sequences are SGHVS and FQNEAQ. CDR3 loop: CASSLSGGAWTGELFF. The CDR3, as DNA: TGTGCCAGCAGCCTTAGCGGGGGGGCTTGGACCGGGGAGCTGTTTTTT.

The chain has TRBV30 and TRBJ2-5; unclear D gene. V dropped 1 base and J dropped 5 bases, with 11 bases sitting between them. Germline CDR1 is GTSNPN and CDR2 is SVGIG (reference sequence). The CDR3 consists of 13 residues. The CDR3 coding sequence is TGTGCCTGGAGTGCGCATAGGCGGGAGACCCAGTACTTC. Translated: CAWSAHRRETQYF.

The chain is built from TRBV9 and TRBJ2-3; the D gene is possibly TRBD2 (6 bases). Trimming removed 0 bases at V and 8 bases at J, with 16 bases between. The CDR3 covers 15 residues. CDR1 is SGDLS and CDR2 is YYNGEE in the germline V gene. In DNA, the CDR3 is TGTGCCAGCAGCGTAGATCCGGGGGAAACGGGTACGCAGTATTTT. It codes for CASSVDPGETGTQYF.

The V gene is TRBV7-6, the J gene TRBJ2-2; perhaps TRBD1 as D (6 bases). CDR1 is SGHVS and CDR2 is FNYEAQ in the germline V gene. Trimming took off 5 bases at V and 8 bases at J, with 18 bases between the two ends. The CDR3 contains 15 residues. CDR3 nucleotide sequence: TGTGCCAGCAGCCACCTGCAGGGGCCGAGAGGGGAGCTGTTTTTT. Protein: CASSHLQGPRGELFF.

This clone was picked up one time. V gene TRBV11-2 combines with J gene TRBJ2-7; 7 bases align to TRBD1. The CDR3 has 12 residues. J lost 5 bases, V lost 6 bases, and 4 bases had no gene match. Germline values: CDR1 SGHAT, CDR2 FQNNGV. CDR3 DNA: TGTGCCAGCAGTTTCACAGGGGACGAGCAGTACTTC. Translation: CASSFTGDEQYF.

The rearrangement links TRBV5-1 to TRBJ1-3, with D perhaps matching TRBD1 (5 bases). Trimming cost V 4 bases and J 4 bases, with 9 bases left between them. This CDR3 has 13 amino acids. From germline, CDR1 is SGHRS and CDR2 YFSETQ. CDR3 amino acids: CASSTQGGNTIYF. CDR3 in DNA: TGCGCCAGCAGCACGCAGGGAGGAAACACCATATATTTT.

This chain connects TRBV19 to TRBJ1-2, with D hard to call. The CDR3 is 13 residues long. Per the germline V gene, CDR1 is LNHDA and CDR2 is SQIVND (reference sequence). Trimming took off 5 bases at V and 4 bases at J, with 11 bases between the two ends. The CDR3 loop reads CASSYTQFYGYTF. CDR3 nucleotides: TGTGCCAGTAGTTACACGCAGTTCTATGGCTACACCTTC.

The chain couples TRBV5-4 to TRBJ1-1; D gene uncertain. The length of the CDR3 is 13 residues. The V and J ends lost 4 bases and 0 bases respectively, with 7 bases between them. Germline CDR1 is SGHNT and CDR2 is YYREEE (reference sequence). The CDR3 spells CASSVGLNTEAFF. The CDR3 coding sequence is TGTGCCAGCAGCGTCGGTCTGAACACTGAAGCTTTCTTT.

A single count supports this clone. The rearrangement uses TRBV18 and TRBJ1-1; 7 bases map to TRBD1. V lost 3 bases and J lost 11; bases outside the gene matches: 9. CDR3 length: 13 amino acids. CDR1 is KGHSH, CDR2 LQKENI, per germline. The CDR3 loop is CASSPGEDRTAFF. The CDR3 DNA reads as TGTGCCAGCTCACCGGGCGAGGACAGGACTGCTTTCTTT. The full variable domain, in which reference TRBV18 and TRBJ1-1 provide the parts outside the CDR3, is NAGVMQNPRHLVRRRGQEARLRCSPMKGHSHVYWYRQLPEEGLKFMVYLQKENIIDESGMPKERFSAEFPKEGPSILRIQQVVRGDSAAYFCASSPGEDRTAFFGQGTRLTVV.

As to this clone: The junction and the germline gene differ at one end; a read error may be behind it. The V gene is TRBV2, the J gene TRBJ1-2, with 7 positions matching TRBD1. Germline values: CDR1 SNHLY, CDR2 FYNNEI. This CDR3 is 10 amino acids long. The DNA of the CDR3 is TGTGCCAGCAGGACAGGGAATAAGGCCTTC. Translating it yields CASRTGNKAF.

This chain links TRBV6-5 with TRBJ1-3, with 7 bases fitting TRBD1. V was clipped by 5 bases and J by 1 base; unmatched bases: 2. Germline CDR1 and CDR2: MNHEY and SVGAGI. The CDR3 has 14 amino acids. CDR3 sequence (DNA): TGTGCCAGCAGTCAGACAGGGTCTGGAAACACCATATATTTT. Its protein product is CASSQTGSGNTIYF.

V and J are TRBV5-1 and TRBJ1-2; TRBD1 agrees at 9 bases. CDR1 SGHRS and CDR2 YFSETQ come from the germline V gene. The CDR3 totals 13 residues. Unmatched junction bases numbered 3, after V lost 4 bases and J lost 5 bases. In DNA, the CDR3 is TGCGCCAGCAGCCGGGACAGGGAGTATGGCTACACCTTC. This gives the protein CASSRDREYGYTF.

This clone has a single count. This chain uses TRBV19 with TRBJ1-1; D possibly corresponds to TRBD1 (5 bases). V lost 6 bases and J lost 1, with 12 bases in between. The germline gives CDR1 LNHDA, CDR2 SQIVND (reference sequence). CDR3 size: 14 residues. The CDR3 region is CASSIIGANTEAFF. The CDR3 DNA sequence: TGTGCCAGTAGCATCATAGGGGCGAACACTGAAGCTTTCTTT. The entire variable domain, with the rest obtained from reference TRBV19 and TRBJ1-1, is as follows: DGGITQSPKYLFRKEGQNVTLSCEQNLNHDAMYWYRQDPGQGLRLIYYSQIVNDFQKGDIAEGYSVSREKKESFPLTVTSAQKNPTAFYLCASSIIGANTEAFFGQGTRLTVV.

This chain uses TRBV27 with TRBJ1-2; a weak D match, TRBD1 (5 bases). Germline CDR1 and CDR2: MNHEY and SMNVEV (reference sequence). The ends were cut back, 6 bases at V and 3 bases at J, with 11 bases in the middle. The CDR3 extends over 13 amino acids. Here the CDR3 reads CASRSRDDYGYTF. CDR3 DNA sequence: TGTGCCAGCAGATCCAGGGATGACTATGGCTACACCTTC.

As DNA, the CDR3 is TGTGCCAGCAGCCCGGGACAGGGGGAGTATCAGCCCCAGCATTTT. It yields the protein CASSPGQGEYQPQHF. The chain carries TRBV4-2 and TRBJ1-5; 11 nucleotides align to TRBD1. This CDR3 spans 15 amino acids. Germline V CDR1 and CDR2: LGHNA, YNFKEQ. Trimming removed 4 bases from V and 5 bases from J; junction bases left unmatched: 4.

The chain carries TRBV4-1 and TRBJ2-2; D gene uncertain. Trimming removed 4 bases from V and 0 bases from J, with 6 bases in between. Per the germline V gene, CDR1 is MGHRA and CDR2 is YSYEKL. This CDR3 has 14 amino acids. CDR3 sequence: CASSPGPNTGELFF. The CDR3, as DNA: TGCGCCAGCAGCCCCGGTCCGAACACCGGGGAGCTGTTTTTT.

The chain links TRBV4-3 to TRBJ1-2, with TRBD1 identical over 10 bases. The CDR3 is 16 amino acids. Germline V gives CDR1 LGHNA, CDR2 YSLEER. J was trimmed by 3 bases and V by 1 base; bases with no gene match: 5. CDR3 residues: CASSQGRTGGYYGYTF. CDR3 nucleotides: TGCGCCAGCAGCCAAGGAAGGACAGGGGGATACTATGGCTACACCTTC.

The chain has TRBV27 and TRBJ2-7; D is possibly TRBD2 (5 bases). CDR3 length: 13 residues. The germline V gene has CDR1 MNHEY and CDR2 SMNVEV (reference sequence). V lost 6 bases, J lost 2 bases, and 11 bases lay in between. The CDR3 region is CASRQADTYEQYF. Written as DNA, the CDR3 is TGTGCCAGCAGGCAAGCGGATACCTACGAGCAGTACTTC.

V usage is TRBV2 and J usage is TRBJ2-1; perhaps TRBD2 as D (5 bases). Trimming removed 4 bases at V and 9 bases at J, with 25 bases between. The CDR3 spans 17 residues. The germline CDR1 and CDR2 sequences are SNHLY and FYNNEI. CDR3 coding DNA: TGTGCCAGCAGTGGACCCCCCCCTGGAGGAGAGTCGGGTGAGCAGTTCTTC. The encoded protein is CASSGPPPGGESGEQFF.

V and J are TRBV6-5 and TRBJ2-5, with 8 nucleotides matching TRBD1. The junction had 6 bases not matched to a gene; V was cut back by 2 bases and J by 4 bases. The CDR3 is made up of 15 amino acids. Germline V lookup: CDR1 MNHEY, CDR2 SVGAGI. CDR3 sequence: CASSYTPGGGETQYF. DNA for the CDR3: TGTGCCAGCAGTTACACCCCAGGGGGCGGAGAGACCCAGTACTTC.

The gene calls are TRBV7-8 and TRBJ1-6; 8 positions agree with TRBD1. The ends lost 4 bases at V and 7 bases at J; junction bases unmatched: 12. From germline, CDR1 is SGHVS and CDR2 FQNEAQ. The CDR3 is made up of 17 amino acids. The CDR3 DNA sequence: TGTGCCAGCAGCTCCCTCGGAGCAGGGGGCCTGAATTCACCCCTCCACTTT. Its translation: CASSSLGAGGLNSPLHF.

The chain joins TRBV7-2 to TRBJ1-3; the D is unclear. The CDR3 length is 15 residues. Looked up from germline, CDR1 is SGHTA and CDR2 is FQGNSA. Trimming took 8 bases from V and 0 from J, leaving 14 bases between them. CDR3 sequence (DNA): TGTGCCAGCCGATCGTCGGGATACTCTGGAAACACCATATATTTT. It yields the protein CASRSSGYSGNTIYF. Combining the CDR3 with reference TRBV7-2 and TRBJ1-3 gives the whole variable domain GAGVSQSPSNKVTEKGKDVELRCDPISGHTALYWYRQSLGQGLEFLIYFQGNSAPDKSGLPSDRFSAERTGGSVSTLTIQRTQQEDSAVYLCASRSSGYSGNTIYFGEGSWLTVV.

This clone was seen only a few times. The DNA for the CDR3 is TGTGCCAGCAGTGAGTTGTATGGGCAAATCTACGAGCAGTACTTC. This sequence encodes CASSELYGQIYEQYF. The rearrangement links TRBV2 to TRBJ2-7; D call uncertain. Germline V CDR1 and CDR2: SNHLY, FYNNEI. This CDR3 contains 15 residues. With 3 bases removed from V and 3 bases from J, the gap between germline ends came to 15 bases. Full variable domain (outside the CDR3, taken from reference TRBV2 and TRBJ2-7): EPEVTQTPSHQVTQMGQEVILRCVPISNHLYFYWYRQILGQKVEFLVSFYNNEISEKSEIFDDQFSVERPDGSNFTLKIRSTKLEDSAMYFCASSELYGQIYEQYFGPGTRLTVT.

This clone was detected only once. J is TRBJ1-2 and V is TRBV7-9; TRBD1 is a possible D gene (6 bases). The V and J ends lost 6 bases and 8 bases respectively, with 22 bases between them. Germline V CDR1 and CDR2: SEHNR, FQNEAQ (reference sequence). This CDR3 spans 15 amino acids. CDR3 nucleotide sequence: TGTGCCAGCAGTGCCGGGGGGGGCTCCCGCGGAGGCTACACCTTC. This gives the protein CASSAGGGSRGGYTF. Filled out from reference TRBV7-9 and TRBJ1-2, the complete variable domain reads DTGVSQNPRHKITKRGQNVTFRCDPISEHNRLYWYRQTLGQGPEFLTYFQNEAQLEKSRLLSDRFSAERPKGSFSTLEIQRTEQGDSAMYLCASSAGGGSRGGYTFGSGTRLTVV.

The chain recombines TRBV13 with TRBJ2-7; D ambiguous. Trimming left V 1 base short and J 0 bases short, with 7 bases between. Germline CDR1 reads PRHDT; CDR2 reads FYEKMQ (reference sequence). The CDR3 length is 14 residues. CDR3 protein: CASSLVTVSYEQYF. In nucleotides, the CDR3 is TGTGCCAGCAGCTTAGTAACAGTCTCCTACGAGCAGTACTTC.

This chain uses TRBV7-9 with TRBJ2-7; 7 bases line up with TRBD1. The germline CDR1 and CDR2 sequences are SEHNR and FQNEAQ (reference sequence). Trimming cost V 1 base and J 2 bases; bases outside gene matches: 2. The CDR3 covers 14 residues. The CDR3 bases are TGTGCCAGCAGCTTAGGACAGGGAGCCTACGAGCAGTACTTC. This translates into CASSLGQGAYEQYF.

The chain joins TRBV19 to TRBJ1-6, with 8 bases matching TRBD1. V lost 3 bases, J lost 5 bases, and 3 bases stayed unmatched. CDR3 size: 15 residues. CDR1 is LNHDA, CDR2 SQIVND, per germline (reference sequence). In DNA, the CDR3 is TGTGCCAGTAGTATGGGACAGGTCAATAATTCACCCCTCCACTTT. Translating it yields CASSMGQVNNSPLHF.